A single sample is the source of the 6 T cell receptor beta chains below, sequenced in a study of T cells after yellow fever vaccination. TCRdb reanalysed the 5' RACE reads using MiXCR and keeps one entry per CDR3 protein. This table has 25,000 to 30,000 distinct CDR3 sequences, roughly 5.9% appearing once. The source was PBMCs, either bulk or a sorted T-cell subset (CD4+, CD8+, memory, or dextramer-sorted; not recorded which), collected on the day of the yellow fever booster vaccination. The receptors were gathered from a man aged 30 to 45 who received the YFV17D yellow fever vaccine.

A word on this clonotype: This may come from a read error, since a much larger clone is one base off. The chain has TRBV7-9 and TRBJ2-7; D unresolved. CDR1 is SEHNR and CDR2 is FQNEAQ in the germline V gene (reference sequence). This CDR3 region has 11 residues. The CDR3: CVSSFSYEQYF. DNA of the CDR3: TGTGTCAGCAGTTTTTCCTACGAGCAGTACTTC.

This CDR3 is CSARGSSRSGANVLTF. DNA for the CDR3: TGCAGTGCTAGGGGCAGCAGTCGCTCTGGGGCCAACGTCCTGACTTTC. This sequence joins TRBV20-1 and TRBJ2-6; D unclear. Germline V gives CDR1 DFQATT, CDR2 SNEGSKA (reference sequence). V was cut by 3 bases and J by 0 bases, with 12 bases left in between. This CDR3 contains 16 residues.

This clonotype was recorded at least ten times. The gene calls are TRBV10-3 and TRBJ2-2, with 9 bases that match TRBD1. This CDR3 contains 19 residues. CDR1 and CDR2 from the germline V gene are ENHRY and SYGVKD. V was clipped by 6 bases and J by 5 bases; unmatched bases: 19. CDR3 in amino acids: CAIRPGQGSLTGVTGELFF. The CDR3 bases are TGTGCCATCAGACCGGGACAGGGTTCGTTGACGGGGGTAACCGGGGAGCTGTTTTTT.

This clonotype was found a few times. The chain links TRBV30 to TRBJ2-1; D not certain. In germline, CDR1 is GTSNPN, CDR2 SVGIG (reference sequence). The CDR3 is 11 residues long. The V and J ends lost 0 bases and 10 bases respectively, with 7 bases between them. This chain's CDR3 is CAWSVLREQFF. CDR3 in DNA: TGTGCCTGGAGTGTCCTTAGGGAGCAGTTCTTC.

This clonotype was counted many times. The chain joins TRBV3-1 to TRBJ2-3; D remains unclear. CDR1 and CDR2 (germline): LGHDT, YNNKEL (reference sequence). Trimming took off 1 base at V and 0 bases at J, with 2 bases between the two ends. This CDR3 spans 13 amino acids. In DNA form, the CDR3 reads TGTGCCAGCAGCCAAGTTAGCACAGATACGCAGTATTTT. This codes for CASSQVSTDTQYF.

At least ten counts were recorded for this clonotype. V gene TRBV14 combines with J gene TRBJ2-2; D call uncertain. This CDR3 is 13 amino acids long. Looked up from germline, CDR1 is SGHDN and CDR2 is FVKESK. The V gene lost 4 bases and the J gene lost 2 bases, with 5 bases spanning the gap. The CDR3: CASSPHNTGELFF. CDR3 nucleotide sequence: TGTGCCAGCAGCCCTCATAACACCGGGGAGCTGTTTTTT.